These T cell receptor beta chains were read from a single sample in a study of cytomegalovirus exposure and HLA in healthy donors. Only in-frame clones appear in the TCRdb table, and some are missing; sequencing was by immunoSEQ multiplex PCR. Its table lists 53,000 or so clones. The material sequenced was PBMCs. Receptors originate from a man aged 18 to 35 in good health and CMV-seropositive. Each CDR3 is given with its conserved first and last residue. The D gene is left open where the match is weak.

>TRBV6-6|TRBJ1-5|-
TGTGCCAGCAGTTACGCCAGGCTCAATCAGCCCCAGCATTTT
CASSYARLNQPQHF
>TRBV7-9|TRBJ2-7|TRBD1
TGTGCCAGCAACCGACAGGGGGCCTACGAGCAGTACTTC
CASNRQGAYEQYF
>TRBV9|TRBJ2-3|-
TGTGCCAGCAGCGGCAGGGTTACACAAGATACGCAGTATTTT
CASSGRVTQDTQYF
>TRBV5-6|TRBJ1-5|-
TGTGCCAGCAGCTTGGGACAGACCCCGGTAAGGCCCCAGCATTTT
CASSLGQTPVRPQHF
>TRBV27|TRBJ2-3|TRBD1
TGTGCCAGCAGTTTACATGGGACAGCTAGCACAGATACGCAGTATTTT
CASSLHGTASTDTQYF
>TRBV9|TRBJ2-2|-
TGTGCCAGCAGCGTCGTGCGGGAGAGGGGGGGAACCGGGGAGCTGTTTTTT
CASSVVRERGGTGELFF
>TRBV7-9|TRBJ1-2|-
TGTGCCAGCAGCCCCGGACACTACTATGGCTACACCTTC
CASSPGHYYGYTF
>TRBV7-8|TRBJ2-7|TRBD1
TGTGCCAGCAGCTTGGTATCCGGGACAGGGGAATTGGGATACGAGCAGTACTTC
CASSLVSGTGELGYEQYF
>TRBV7-8|TRBJ2-1|-
TGTGCCAGCAGCTCTAAAACTCGGAATGAGCAGTTCTTC
CASSSKTRNEQFF
>TRBV5-1|TRBJ1-2|TRBD1
TGCGCCAGCAGTATGGGACAGAGGAACTATGGCTACACCTTC
CASSMGQRNYGYTF
>TRBV29-1|TRBJ2-2|TRBD1
TGCAGCGTGCAGACAGGGACCGGGGAGCTGTTTTTT
CSVQTGTGELFF
>TRBV7-7|TRBJ1-2|TRBD1
TGTGCTAGCAGTTTACAGGGGGCCACTAACTATGGCTACACCTTC
CASSLQGATNYGYTF
>TRBV4-1|TRBJ2-1|-
TGCGCCAGCAGCCAAGATCCAGAAAGCTCCTACAATGAGCAGTTCTTC
CASSQDPESSYNEQFF
>TRBV18|TRBJ2-1|-
TGTGCCAGCTCACCACGTCGAGATGAGCAGTTCTTC
CASSPRRDEQFF
>TRBV5-6|TRBJ2-1|TRBD2
TGTGCCAGCAGCCTAAATACCGGGACTAGGGCTCTGGTCCCGCAGTTCTTC
CASSLNTGTRALVPQFF
>TRBV5-8|TRBJ1-1|-
TGTGCCAGCTCTCGGGTGGTTCCAAACACTGAAGCTTTCTTT
CASSRVVPNTEAFF
>TRBV2|TRBJ2-4|-
TGTGCCAGCAAAGGGGGAGCCAAAAACATTCAGTACTTC
CASKGGAKNIQYF
>TRBV19|TRBJ2-7|TRBD1
TGTGCCAGTAGTCCAGGGGGTTCCTACGAGCAGTACTTC
CASSPGGSYEQYF
>TRBV13|TRBJ2-7|TRBD2
TGTGCCAGCAGCTTAGGCCGGGGGGACGAGCAGTACTTC
CASSLGRGDEQYF
>TRBV7-9|TRBJ2-2|TRBD2
TGTGCCAGCAGCTTAATGTCGACTAGCTCGAACACCGGGGAGCTGTTTTTT
CASSLMSTSSNTGELFF
>TRBV5-1|TRBJ2-5|TRBD2
TGCGCCAGCATGCAGGGACTAGCTGGAGGCGAGACCCAGTACTTC
CASMQGLAGGETQYF
>TRBV6-1|TRBJ2-6|TRBD2
TGTGCCAGCAGTGAAAGGGAGGGAGGGATCGGGGCCAACGTCCTGACTTTC
CASSEREGGIGANVLTF
>TRBV7-9|TRBJ1-6|-
TGTGCCAGCAGCCCAGTGGGGCCCTATAATTCACCCCTCCACTTT
CASSPVGPYNSPLHF
>TRBV5-1|TRBJ2-1|-
TGCGCCAGCAGCTTGGTGGCAGGTTACAATGAGCAGTTCTTC
CASSLVAGYNEQFF
>TRBV4-1|TRBJ2-7|TRBD1
TGCGCCAGCAGCCGCGGACGGACAGGAAACTCCTACGAGCAGTACTTC
CASSRGRTGNSYEQYF
>TRBV6-1|TRBJ1-2|TRBD1
TGTGCCAGCAGTTTACCGGGACAGGGGGGAGGCTACACCTTC
CASSLPGQGGGYTF
>TRBV10-3|TRBJ2-3|-
TGTGCCATCAGTGAGCCCTCCGATACGCAGTATTTT
CAISEPSDTQYF
>TRBV6-7|TRBJ2-7|-
TGTGCCAGCAGTTACCCCCGTGGGGGCCTTCCCTACGAGCAGTACTTC
CASSYPRGGLPYEQYF
>TRBV30|TRBJ2-1|TRBD1
TGTGCCTGGAGTCCCGGGACAGGACTCAATGAGCAGTTCTTC
CAWSPGTGLNEQFF
>TRBV6-5|TRBJ2-7|TRBD1
TGTGCCAGCAGACGAACAGCCGGGACAGGGCACGAGCAGTACTTC
CASRRTAGTGHEQYF
>TRBV19|TRBJ1-1|TRBD1
TGTGCCAGTAGTCTTGGGTCTGGACAGGGGTTAGGGACTGAAGCTTTCTTT
CASSLGSGQGLGTEAFF